Below, 8 T cell receptor beta chains from the same sample are listed, as sequenced in a study of breast tumors, draining lymph nodes, adjacent tissues. Samples came from axillary lymph nodes draining the breast cancer. From the multiplex PCR reads, TCRdb called clonotypes with MiXCR, one entry per CDR3 protein. The data show under 150,000 distinct CDR3 sequences, just under 20% seen once. The sample consisted of axillary lymph node tissue. The receptors stem from a female donor with breast cancer. Some clones in this sample may be carry-over from other donors' samples.

This clonotype was counted only a few times. The chain couples TRBV19 to TRBJ2-4, with 8 positions matching TRBD2. Germline trimming cut 7 bases from V and 0 bases from J; bases unmatched to any gene: 5. This CDR3 region has 15 residues. Germline V gives CDR1 LNHDA, CDR2 SQIVND (reference sequence). Here the CDR3 DNA reads TGTGCCAGTAAGGGGCGGGGGGTAGCCAAAAACATTCAGTACTTC. Translated: CASKGRGVAKNIQYF. The variable domain in full, completed from reference TRBV19 and TRBJ2-4, reads DGGITQSPKYLFRKEGQNVTLSCEQNLNHDAMYWYRQDPGQGLRLIYYSQIVNDFQKGDIAEGYSVSREKKESFPLTVTSAQKNPTAFYLCASKGRGVAKNIQYFGAGTRLSVL.

In its sample, this clonotype was seen many times. This chain connects TRBV4-1 to TRBJ2-4, with TRBD1 matching 7 bases. The germline CDR1 and CDR2 sequences are MGHRA and YSYEKL. CDR3 length equals 15 residues. Trimming at V came to 5 bases and at J to 1 base, leaving 5 bases not matched to a gene. Here the CDR3 reads CASSKGGAAKNIQYF. The CDR3 region has the DNA TGCGCCAGCAGCAAAGGGGGCGCGGCCAAAAACATTCAGTACTTC.

This clonotype was seen repeatedly, ten times or more. V gene TRBV20-1 combines with J gene TRBJ1-6, with TRBD1 matching over 9 bases. CDR1 and CDR2 from the germline V gene are DFQATT and SNEGSKA (reference sequence). Trimming removed 1 base from V and 9 bases from J; junction bases left unmatched: 4. The CDR3 spans 14 residues. CDR3 sequence: CSARGGQGGSPLHF. The DNA of the CDR3 is TGCAGTGCTAGAGGGGGACAGGGAGGTTCACCCCTCCACTTT.

This clonotype was observed a few times. V is TRBV20-1 and J is TRBJ2-5, with D unclear. V lost 0 bases and J lost 5, with 7 bases in between. Germline CDR1 DFQATT, CDR2 SNEGSKA (reference sequence). The CDR3 consists of 12 residues. CDR3 region: CSARDDPETQYF. DNA for the CDR3: TGCAGTGCTAGAGATGACCCCGAGACCCAGTACTTC.

This clonotype was counted between two and nine times. CDR3 in amino acids: CASSQGTGGRSGNTIYF. The CDR3 DNA is TGTGCCAGCAGCCAAGGGACAGGGGGACGTTCCGGAAACACCATATATTTT. V and J are TRBV3-1 and TRBJ1-3, with TRBD1 matching over 10 bases. CDR1 is LGHDT, CDR2 YNNKEL, per germline (reference sequence). V lost 1 base to trimming and J lost 4 bases; unmatched junction nucleotides: 7. This CDR3 is built from 17 residues.

This clonotype was picked up many times. The chain is built from TRBV2 and TRBJ1-4; 7 bases agree with TRBD1. V gave up 3 bases and J gave up 7 bases; unmatched junction bases: 5. The CDR3 has 14 residues. Germline assignment: CDR1 SNHLY and CDR2 FYNNEI. This CDR3 is CASSERGQSEKLFF. The CDR3 DNA follows: TGTGCCAGCAGTGAGAGGGGGCAGAGTGAAAAACTGTTTTTT.

This clonotype occurred many times. CDR3 sequence (DNA): TGTGCCAGCAGCGTACAGGGGGGAGGGGAGACCCAGTACTTC. Translated, it gives CASSVQGGGETQYF. The rearrangement links TRBV9 to TRBJ2-5; D may match TRBD1 or TRBD2 (7 bases each). The CDR3 is made up of 14 amino acids. Germline V gives CDR1 SGDLS, CDR2 YYNGEE. V was shortened by 1 base and J by 5 bases, with 12 bases between the two germline ends.

This clonotype was observed a handful of times. This chain links TRBV6-6 with TRBJ1-5, with 11 nucleotides matching TRBD1. The CDR3 has 18 amino acids. Unmatched junction bases numbered 10, after V lost 6 bases and J lost 0 bases. Per germline, CDR1 MNHNY and CDR2 SVGAGI (reference sequence). The CDR3 DNA reads as TGTGCCAGCAGCCCCGGGACAGGGGGATGGGCTAGCAATCAGCCCCAGCATTTT. Residues: CASSPGTGGWASNQPQHF.